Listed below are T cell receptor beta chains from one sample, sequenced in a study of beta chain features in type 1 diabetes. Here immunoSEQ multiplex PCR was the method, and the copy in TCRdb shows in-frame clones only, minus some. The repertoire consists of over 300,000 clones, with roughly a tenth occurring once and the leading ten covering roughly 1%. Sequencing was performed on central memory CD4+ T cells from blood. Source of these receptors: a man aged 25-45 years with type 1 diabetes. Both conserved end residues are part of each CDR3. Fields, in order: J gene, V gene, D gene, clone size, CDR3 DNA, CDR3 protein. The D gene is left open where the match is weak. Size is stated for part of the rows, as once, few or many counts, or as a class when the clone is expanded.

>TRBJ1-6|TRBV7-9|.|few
TGTGCCAGCAGCTCACCAACCGACCCGGCAGGGGAGAATTCACCCCTCCACTTT
CASSSPTDPAGENSPLHF
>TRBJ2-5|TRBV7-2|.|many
TGTGCCAGCACCCGGGTACGAGGAGGACAAGAGACCCAGTACTTC
CASTRVRGGQETQYF
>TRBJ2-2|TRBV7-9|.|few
TGTGCCAGCAGCTTAGCTGCGAACACCGGGGAGCTGTTTTTT
CASSLAANTGELFF
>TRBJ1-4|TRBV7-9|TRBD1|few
TGTGCCAGCACCGACTCCACTACAGGGGAAGGGAATGAAAAACTGTTTTTT
CASTDSTTGEGNEKLFF
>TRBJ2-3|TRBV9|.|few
TGTGCCAGCAGCGAGGGGACTGGCCTGGATACGCAGTATTTT
CASSEGTGLDTQYF
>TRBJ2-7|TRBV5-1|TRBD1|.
TGCGCCAGCAGGGTAGGGACAGCGGACCTCGAGCAGTACTTC
CASRVGTADLEQYF
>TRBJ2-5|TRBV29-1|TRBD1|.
TGCAGCGTGGGGGACAGGGGGCCCCGGGGAGAGACCCAGTACTTC
CSVGDRGPRGETQYF
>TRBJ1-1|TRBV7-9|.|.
TGTGCCAGCAGCTTATCCGGAGGTAACACTGAAGCTTTCTTT
CASSLSGGNTEAFF
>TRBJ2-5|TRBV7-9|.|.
TGTGCCAGCAGCTTCGGGACAAGACACCAAGAGACCCAGTACTTC
CASSFGTRHQETQYF
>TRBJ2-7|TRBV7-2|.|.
TGTGCCAGCAGCCAACTCACAGGGTACGAGCAGTACTTC
CASSQLTGYEQYF
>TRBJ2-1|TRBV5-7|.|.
TGTGCCAGCAGCTTGGCGGGGGCAATCAATATAAATGAGCAGTTCTTC
CASSLAGAININEQFF
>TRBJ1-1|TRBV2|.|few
TGTGCCAGCAGACGTTTTGACACTGAAGCTTTCTTT
CASRRFDTEAFF
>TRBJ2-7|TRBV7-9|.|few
TGTGCCAGCAGCTTATCACAGGCGTACGAGCAGTACTTC
CASSLSQAYEQYF